Listed below are T cell receptor beta chains from one sample, sequenced in a study of shared clonotypes between healthy human individuals. The protocol was immunoSEQ multiplex PCR, while the TCRdb copy is restricted to in-frame clones and leaves out a portion. The repertoire has approximately 530,000 clones, around 96% of them found once; the top ten carry under 0.06%. The sequenced sample was naive CD4+ T cells sorted from blood. The origin of the receptors is a woman aged 25 to 45 in good health. Both conserved end residues are part of each CDR3.

j_call v_call cdr3_aa
TRBJ1-4 TRBV28 CASNPHQGRIEKLFF
TRBJ2-1 TRBV6-6 CASRTSGGAQRHEQFF
TRBJ2-2 TRBV18 CASSPPTVPGELFF
TRBJ2-1 TRBV10-1 CASSDERAGYNEQFF
TRBJ2-7 TRBV10-1 CASSEGSYEQYF
TRBJ2-7 TRBV28 CASSPTRILSSYEQYF
TRBJ1-3 TRBV27 CASSFQPPTGTSGNTIYF
TRBJ2-2 TRBV6-6 CASSYFAGTGELFF
TRBJ2-7 TRBV27 CASSLIVRDEQYF
TRBJ2-1 TRBV7-9 CASSPSGGSSYNEQFF
TRBJ2-2 TRBV19 CASRPSGLANTGELFF
TRBJ2-2 TRBV5-4 CASSPGGRQYTGELFF
TRBJ2-1 TRBV4-2 CASSQEGYQREFF
TRBJ2-3 TRBV18 CASSRSASTDTQYF
TRBJ2-7 TRBV7-2 CASSLSTGRYEQYF
TRBJ2-6 TRBV7-6 CASSLAGAGSTGANVLTF
TRBJ2-1 TRBV29-1 CSGLDRLPRNEQFF
TRBJ1-1 TRBV6-5 CASSRRVPDAEAFF
TRBJ2-5 TRBV11-3 CASSAGLAPSETQYF
TRBJ2-1 TRBV18 CASSPGEIYNEQFF
TRBJ2-5 TRBV5-1 CASSLATISQETQYF
TRBJ1-5 TRBV5-1 CASSLRGNQPQHF
TRBJ1-5 TRBV27 CASSGRSNQPQHF
TRBJ2-5 TRBV19 CASSVTGAEGTQYF
TRBJ2-7 TRBV28 CASSLRPGLRAYEQYF
TRBJ1-2 TRBV5-4 CASSLGGGIMRYTF
TRBJ1-3 TRBV19 CASTPFWSSGNTIYF
TRBJ1-1 TRBV10-3 CAISPDRNTEAFF
TRBJ2-1 TRBV5-8 CASSLVVLAGVVTNEQFF
TRBJ2-1 TRBV4-1 CASSGGTNSYNEQFF
TRBJ2-1 TRBV4-2 CASSQRTGLTLYNEQFF
TRBJ2-3 TRBV7-9 CASSLFQRNTDTQYF
TRBJ1-1 TRBV18 CASSPRTGENTEAFF
TRBJ1-4 TRBV19 CASSKISPHGATNEKLFF
TRBJ2-3 TRBV10-3 CAISDSSYTQYF
TRBJ1-1 TRBV7-9 CASRRGEGAEAFF
TRBJ2-1 TRBV2 CASSRGGLEQFF
TRBJ1-1 TRBV6-5 CASLGAPNTEAFF
TRBJ1-1 TRBV2 CASSESRTGLRTEAFF
TRBJ1-5 TRBV2 CASRKGQPQHF
TRBJ2-7 TRBV6-1 CASLLAGGRDEQYF
TRBJ1-1 TRBV11-2 CASSPSRGSTEAFF
TRBJ1-2 TRBV28 CASSPGQGFYGYTF
TRBJ1-1 TRBV5-4 CASSSGTLDTEAFF
TRBJ1-5 TRBV2 CASRRTGEAQPQHF
TRBJ2-7 TRBV19 CASRSTGAYEQYF
TRBJ1-1 TRBV29-1 CSVHRGNTEAFF
TRBJ1-1 TRBV5-1 CASSLGVRRSSRNTEAFF
TRBJ1-1 TRBV5-6 CASSGRGAGGQFF
TRBJ1-5 TRBV18 CASSPVNSNQPQHF
TRBJ2-1 TRBV28 CASRSQASGYNEQFF
TRBJ2-2 TRBV19 CASRLGGSNVGELFF